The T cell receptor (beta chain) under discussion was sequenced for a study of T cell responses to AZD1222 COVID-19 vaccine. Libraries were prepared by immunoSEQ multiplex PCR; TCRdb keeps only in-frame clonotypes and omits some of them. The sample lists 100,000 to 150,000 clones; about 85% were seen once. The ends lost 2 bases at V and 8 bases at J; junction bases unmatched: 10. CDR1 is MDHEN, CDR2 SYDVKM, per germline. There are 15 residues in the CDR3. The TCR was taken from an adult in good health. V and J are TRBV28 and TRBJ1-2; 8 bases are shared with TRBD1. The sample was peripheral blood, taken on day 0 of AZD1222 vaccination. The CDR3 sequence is CASSLADRGGRGYTF. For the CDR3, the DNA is TGTGCCAGCAGTTTAGCTGACAGGGGAGGGAGAGGCTACACCTTC.